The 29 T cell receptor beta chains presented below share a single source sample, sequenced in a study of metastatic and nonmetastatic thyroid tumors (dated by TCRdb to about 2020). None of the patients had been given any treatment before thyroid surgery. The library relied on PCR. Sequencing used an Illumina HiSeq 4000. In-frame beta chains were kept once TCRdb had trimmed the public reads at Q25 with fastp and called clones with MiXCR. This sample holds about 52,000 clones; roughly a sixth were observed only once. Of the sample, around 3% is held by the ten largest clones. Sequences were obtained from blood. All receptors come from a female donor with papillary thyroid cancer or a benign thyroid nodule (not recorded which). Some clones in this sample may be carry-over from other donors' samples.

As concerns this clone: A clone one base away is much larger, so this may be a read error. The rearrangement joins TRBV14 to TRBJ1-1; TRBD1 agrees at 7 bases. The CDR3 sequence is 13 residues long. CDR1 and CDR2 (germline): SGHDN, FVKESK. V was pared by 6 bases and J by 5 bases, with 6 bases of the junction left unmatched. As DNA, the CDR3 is TGTGCCAGCAGAGGGACAGTTTGGACTGAAGCTTTCTTT. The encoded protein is CASRGTVWTEAFF.

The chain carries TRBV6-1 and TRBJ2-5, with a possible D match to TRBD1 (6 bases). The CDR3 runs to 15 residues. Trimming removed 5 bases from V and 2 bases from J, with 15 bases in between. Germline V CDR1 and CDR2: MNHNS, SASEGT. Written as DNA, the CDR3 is TGTGCCAGCAGTCCGCTTGGGGGCCCTCAAGAGACCCAGTACTTC. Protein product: CASSPLGGPQETQYF.

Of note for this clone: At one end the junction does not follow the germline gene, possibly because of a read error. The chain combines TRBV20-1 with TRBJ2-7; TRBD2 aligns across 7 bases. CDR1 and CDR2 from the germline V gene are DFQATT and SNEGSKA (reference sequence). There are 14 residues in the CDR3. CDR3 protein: CSARRRTRVYEQYF. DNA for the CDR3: TGCAGTGCTAGAAGGCGGACTAGAGTTTACGAGCAGTACTTT.

The CDR3 DNA sequence: TGTGCCAGTAGTACTCTAGCCGGGACAGGGTACGAAAAACTGTTTTTT. Encoded protein: CASSTLAGTGYEKLFF. This chain joins TRBV19 and TRBJ1-4, with 9 bases matching TRBD1. Unmatched junction bases numbered 11, after V lost 4 bases and J lost 8 bases. CDR3 size: 16 residues. Germline values: CDR1 LNHDA, CDR2 SQIVND (reference sequence).

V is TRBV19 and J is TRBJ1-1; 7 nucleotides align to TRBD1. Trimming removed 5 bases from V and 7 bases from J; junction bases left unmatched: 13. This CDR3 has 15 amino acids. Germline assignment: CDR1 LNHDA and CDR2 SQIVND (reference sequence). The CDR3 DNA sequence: TGTGCCAGTAGTCTCCTCCCTGGACAGGCCTTTGAAGCTTTCTTT. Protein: CASSLLPGQAFEAFF.

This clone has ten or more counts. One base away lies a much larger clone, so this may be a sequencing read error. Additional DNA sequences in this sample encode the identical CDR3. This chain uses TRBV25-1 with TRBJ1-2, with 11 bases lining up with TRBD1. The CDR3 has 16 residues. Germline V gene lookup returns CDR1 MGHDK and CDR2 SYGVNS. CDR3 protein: CASSVGTGGTGYGYTF. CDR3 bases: TGCGCCAGCAGTGTCGGGACAGGGGGAACGGGCTATGGCTACACCTTC.

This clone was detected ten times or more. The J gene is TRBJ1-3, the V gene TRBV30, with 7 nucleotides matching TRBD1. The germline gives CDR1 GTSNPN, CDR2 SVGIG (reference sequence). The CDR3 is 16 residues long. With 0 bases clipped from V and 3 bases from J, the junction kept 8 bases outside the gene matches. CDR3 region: CAWSVLGGGLGNTIYF. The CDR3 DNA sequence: TGTGCCTGGAGTGTACTAGGAGGGGGCCTTGGAAACACCATATATTTT.

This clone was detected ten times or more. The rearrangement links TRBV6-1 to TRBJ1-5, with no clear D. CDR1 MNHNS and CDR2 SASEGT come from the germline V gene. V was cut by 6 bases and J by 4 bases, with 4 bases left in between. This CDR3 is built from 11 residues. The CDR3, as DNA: TGTGCCAGCAGCAATAATCAGCCCCAGCATTTT. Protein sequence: CASSNNQPQHF.

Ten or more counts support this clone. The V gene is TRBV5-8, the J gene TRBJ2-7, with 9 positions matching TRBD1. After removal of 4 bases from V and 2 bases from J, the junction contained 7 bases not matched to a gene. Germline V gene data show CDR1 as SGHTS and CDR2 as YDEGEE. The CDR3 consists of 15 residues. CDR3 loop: CASSARTGATYEQYF. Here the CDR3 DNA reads TGTGCCAGCAGCGCCAGGACAGGGGCAACCTACGAGCAGTACTTC.

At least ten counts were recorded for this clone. The CDR3 here is CASSLGRGRVTEAFF. The CDR3, as DNA: TGTGCCAGCAGCTTAGGACGGGGGCGGGTCACTGAAGCTTTCTTT. The V call is TRBV7-9, the J call TRBJ1-1; weak D call: TRBD1 (6 bases). Between the trimmed V and J ends, which lost 1 base and 4 bases, there was a span of 13 bases. CDR1 and CDR2 (germline): SEHNR, FQNEAQ (reference sequence). CDR3 length: 15 amino acids.

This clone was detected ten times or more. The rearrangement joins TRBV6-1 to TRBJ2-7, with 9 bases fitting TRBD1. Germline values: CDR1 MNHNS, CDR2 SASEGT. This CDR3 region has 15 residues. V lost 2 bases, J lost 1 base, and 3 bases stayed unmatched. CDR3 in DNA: TGTGCCAGCAGTGAACAAGGGACAGGGTCCTACGAGCAGTACTTC. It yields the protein CASSEQGTGSYEQYF.

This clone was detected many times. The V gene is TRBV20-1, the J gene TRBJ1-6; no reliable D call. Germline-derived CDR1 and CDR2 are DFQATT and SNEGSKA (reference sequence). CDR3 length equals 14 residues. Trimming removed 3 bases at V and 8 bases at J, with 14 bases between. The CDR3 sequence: CSARRVGDDSPLHF. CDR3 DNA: TGCAGTGCTAGGAGGGTGGGAGATGATTCACCCCTCCACTTT.

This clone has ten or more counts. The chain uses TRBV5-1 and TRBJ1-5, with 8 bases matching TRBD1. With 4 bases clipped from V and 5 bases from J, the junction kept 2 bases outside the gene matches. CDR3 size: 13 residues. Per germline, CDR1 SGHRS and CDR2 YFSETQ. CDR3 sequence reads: CASSPTGDQPQHF. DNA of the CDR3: TGCGCCAGCAGCCCGACAGGGGATCAGCCCCAGCATTTT. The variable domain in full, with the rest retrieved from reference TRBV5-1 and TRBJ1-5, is KAGVTQTPRYLIKTRGQQVTLSCSPISGHRSVSWYQQTPGQGLQFLFEYFSETQRNKGNFPGRFSGRQFSNSRSEMNVSTLELGDSALYLCASSPTGDQPQHFGDGTRLSIL.

The chain's CDR3 is CASSSSSGRAFFGNEQFF. CDR3 DNA sequence: TGTGCCAGCAGCTCCTCTAGCGGGAGGGCCTTTTTTGGCAATGAGCAGTTCTTC. V usage is TRBV11-2 and J usage is TRBJ2-1, with 12 bases aligning to TRBD2. The CDR3 consists of 18 residues. The junction had 13 bases not matched to a gene; V was cut back by 4 bases and J by 6 bases. The germline V gene has CDR1 SGHAT and CDR2 FQNNGV.

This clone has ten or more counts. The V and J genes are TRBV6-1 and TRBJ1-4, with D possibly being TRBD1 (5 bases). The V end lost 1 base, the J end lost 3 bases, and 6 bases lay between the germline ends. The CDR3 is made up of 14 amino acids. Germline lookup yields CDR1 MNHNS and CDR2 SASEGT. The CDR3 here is CASSEDRSNEKLFF. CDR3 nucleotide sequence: TGTGCCAGCAGTGAAGACAGGTCTAATGAAAAACTGTTTTTT.

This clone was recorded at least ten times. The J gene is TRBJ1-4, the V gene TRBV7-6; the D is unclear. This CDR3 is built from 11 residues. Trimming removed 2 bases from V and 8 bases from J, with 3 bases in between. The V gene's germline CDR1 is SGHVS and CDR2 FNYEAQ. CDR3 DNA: TGTGCCAGCAGCTTACGAGAAAAACTGTTTTTT. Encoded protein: CASSLREKLFF.

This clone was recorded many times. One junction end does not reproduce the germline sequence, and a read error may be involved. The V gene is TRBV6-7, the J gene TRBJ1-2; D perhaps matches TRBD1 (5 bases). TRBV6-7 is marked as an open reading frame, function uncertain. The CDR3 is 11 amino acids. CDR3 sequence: CASSEGTIGPF. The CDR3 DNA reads TGTGCCAGCAGTGAAGGGACCATCGGGCCCTTC.

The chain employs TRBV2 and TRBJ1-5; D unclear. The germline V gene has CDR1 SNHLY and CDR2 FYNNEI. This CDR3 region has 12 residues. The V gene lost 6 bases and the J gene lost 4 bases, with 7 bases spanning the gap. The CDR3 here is CASSPANQPQHF. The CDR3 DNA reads TGTGCCAGCAGCCCAGCTAATCAGCCCCAGCATTTT. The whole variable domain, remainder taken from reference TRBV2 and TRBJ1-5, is EPEVTQTPSHQVTQMGQEVILRCVPISNHLYFYWYRQILGQKVEFLVSFYNNEISEKSEIFDDQFSVERPDGSNFTLKIRSTKLEDSAMYFCASSPANQPQHFGDGTRLSIL.

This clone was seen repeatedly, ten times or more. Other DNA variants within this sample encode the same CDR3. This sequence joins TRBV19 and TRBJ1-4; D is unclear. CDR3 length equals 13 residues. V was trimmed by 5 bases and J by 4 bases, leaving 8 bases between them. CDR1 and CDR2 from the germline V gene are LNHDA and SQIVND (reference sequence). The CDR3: CASSPEINEKLFF. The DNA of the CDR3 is TGTGCCAGTAGTCCGGAAATTAATGAAAAACTGTTTTTT.

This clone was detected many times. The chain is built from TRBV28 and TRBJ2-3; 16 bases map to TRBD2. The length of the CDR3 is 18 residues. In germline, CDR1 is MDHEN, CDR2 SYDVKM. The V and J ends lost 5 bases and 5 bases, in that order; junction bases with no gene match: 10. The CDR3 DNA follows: TGTGCCAGCAGTAGTCCCGGGACTAGCGGGAGGGCCGTAGATACGCAGTATTTT. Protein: CASSSPGTSGRAVDTQYF.

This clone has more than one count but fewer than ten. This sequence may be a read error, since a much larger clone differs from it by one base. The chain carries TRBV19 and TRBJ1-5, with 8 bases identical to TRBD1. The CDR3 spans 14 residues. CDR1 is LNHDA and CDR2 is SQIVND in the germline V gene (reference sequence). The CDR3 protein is CASSLGQGLQTQHF. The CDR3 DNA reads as TGTGCCAGTAGTCTTGGACAGGGTCTTCAGACCCAGCATTTT.

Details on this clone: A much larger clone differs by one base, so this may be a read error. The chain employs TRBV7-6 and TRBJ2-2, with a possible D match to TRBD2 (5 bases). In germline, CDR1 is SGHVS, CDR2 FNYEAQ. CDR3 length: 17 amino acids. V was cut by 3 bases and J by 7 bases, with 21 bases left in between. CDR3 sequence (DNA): TGTGCCAGCAGCTTCTCACCTGGACTCTCTCGGGACGGGGAGCTGTTTTTT. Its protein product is CASSFSPGLSRDGELFF.

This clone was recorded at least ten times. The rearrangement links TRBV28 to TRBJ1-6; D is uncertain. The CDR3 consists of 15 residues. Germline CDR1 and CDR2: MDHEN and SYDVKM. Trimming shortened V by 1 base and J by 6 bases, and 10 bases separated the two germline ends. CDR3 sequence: CASSLFTLTNSPLHF. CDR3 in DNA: TGTGCCAGCAGTTTATTTACACTGACTAATTCACCCCTCCACTTT.

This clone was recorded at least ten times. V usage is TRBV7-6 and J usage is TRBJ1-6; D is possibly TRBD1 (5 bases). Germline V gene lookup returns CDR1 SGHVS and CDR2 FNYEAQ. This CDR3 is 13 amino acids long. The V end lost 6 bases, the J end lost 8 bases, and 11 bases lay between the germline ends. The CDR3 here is CASSPGGDSPLHF. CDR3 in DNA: TGTGCCAGCAGTCCCGGAGGGGATTCACCCCTCCACTTT.

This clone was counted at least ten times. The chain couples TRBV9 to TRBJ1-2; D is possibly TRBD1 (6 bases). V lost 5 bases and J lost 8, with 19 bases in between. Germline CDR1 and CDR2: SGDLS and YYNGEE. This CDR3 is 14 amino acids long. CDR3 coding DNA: TGTGCCAGCAGTGACGGTTACAGGGATGAAGGCTACACCTTC. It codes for CASSDGYRDEGYTF.

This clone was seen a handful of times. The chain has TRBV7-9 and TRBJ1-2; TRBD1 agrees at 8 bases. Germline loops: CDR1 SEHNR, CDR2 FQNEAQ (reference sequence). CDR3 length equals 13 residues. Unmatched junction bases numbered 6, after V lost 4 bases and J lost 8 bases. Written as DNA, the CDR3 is TGTGCCAGCAGCTGGACAGGGTTGAACGGCTACACCTTC. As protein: CASSWTGLNGYTF.

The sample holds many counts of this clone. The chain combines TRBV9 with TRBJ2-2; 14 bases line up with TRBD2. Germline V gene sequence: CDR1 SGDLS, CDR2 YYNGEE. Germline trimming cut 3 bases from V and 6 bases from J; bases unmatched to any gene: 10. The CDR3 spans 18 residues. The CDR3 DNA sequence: TGTGCCAGCAGCGAGGGACCCGGACTAGCGGGAGGCCCCGGGGAGCTGTTTTTT. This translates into CASSEGPGLAGGPGELFF.

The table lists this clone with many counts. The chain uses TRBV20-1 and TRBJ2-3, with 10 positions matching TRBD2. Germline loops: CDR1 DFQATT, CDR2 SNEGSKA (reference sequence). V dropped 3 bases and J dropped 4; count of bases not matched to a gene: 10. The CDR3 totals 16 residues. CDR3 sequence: CSASGTASGSADTQYF. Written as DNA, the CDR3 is TGCAGTGCTAGTGGGACGGCTAGCGGGAGCGCAGATACGCAGTATTTT.

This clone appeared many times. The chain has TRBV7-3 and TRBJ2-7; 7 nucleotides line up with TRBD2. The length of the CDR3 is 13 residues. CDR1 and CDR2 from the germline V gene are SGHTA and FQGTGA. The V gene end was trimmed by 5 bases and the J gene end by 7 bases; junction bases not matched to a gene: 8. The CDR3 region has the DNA TGTGCCAGCAGCAACATAGCGGGCGAAGAGCAGTACTTC. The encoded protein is CASSNIAGEEQYF. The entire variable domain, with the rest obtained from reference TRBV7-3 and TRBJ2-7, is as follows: GAGVSQTPSNKVTEKGKYVELRCDPISGHTALYWYRQSLGQGPEFLIYFQGTGAADDSGLPNDRFFAVRPEGSVSTLKIQRTERGDSAVYLCASSNIAGEEQYFGPGTRLTVT.